This TCR beta chain was obtained from a study of cytomegalovirus exposure and HLA in healthy donors. The study, taken as a whole, reports: CMV serostatus stood as the only immune exposure information on hand. Cytomegalovirus association was assigned to under 200 TCR beta chains.

Donors were ostensibly healthy at sampling, although undocumented immune exposures were probable. Primers included in the PCR were 60 Vbeta and 13 Jbeta primers. Clones were sequenced by immunoSEQ multiplex PCR, and TCRdb holds only the in-frame ones, with some missing. The sample lists 150,000 to 200,000 clones, 80% to 85% occurring once. The sample holds a few counts of this clone. Its antigen remains unknown. This CDR3 has 15 amino acids. Deletions cut 0 bases from V and 3 bases from J, with 12 bases between. Germline V gene lookup returns CDR1 MNHEY and CDR2 SMNVEV (reference sequence). Sequenced sample: PBMCs. The chain uses TRBV27 and TRBJ2-7; D is undetermined. This clonotype originated in a man in his forties or fifties in good health and CMV-seropositive. CDR3 nucleotides: TGTGCCAGCAGTTTATCGTCCACAAAATACTACGAGCAGTACTTC. Protein sequence: CASSLSSTKYYEQYF.